This is a list of T cell receptor beta chains from one sample in a study of CD8 T cells in Susac syndrome. MiXCR, applied by TCRdb to the immunoSEQ multiplex PCR reads, yields one record per CDR3 protein. The table lists 200,000 to 250,000 distinct CDR3 sequences, around 90% of them singletons. Sequenced material: CD8+ T cells from PBMCs. Source of these receptors: a human donor with multiple sclerosis. The CDR3 runs from the conserved cysteine through the conserved F or W. The order of the fields is V gene, J gene, D gene, clone size, CDR3 protein, CDR3 DNA. The D gene is left open where the match is weak. A clone size is listed for some rows: how often the clone was seen (once, few, many), or a class if it is expanded.

V: TRBV2; J: TRBJ1-2; D: .; size: .; CDR3: CASTPGYGNYGYTF; DNA: TGTGCCAGCACCCCGGGCTACGGGAACTATGGCTACACCTTC
V: TRBV5-4; J: TRBJ2-1; D: TRBD2; size: .; CDR3: CASSLAGGLENEQFF; DNA: TGTGCCAGCAGCCTAGCGGGGGGGCTTGAGAATGAGCAGTTCTTC
V: TRBV7-2; J: TRBJ2-3; D: TRBD2; size: once; CDR3: CASSSGSTDTQYF; DNA: TGTGCCAGTTCTAGCGGAAGCACAGATACGCAGTATTTT
V: TRBV12-3/TRBV12-4; J: TRBJ2-7; D: TRBD1; size: once; CDR3: CASSSRTGRYEQYF; DNA: TGTGCCAGCAGTTCCAGGACAGGGCGGTACGAGCAGTACTTC
V: TRBV13; J: TRBJ1-2; D: TRBD1; size: .; CDR3: CASSPVGQGLDFYGYTF; DNA: TGTGCCAGCAGCCCAGTGGGACAGGGATTGGATTTCTATGGCTACACCTTC
V: TRBV27; J: TRBJ2-7; D: TRBD2; size: .; CDR3: CASSLGGRAYEQYF; DNA: TGTGCCAGCAGTTTAGGCGGGAGGGCCTACGAGCAGTACTTC
V: TRBV30; J: TRBJ2-1; D: .; size: .; CDR3: CAWSVQDEVFEQFF; DNA: TGTGCCTGGAGTGTACAAGATGAGGTTTTTGAGCAGTTCTTC
V: TRBV27; J: TRBJ2-7; D: TRBD1; size: .; CDR3: CASSLRGQGLSYEQYF; DNA: TGTGCCAGCAGTTTACGGGGACAGGGGCTCTCCTACGAGCAGTACTTC
V: TRBV3-1; J: TRBJ2-1; D: TRBD2; size: .; CDR3: CASSQDRLAGGPGNEQFF; DNA: TGTGCCAGCAGCCAAGATCGTCTAGCGGGAGGTCCAGGCAATGAGCAGTTCTTC
V: TRBV14; J: TRBJ2-7; D: TRBD2; size: .; CDR3: CASSHIAGTYEQYF; DNA: TGTGCCAGCAGCCATATAGCGGGGACCTACGAGCAGTACTTC
V: TRBV9; J: TRBJ1-1; D: .; size: .; CDR3: CASSGTGIGETEAFF; DNA: TGTGCCAGCAGCGGAACAGGGATTGGGGAAACTGAAGCTTTCTTT
V: TRBV3-1; J: TRBJ1-2; D: TRBD1; size: .; CDR3: CASSQALEGARGYTF; DNA: TGTGCCAGCAGCCAAGCCCTTGAGGGGGCGCGGGGCTACACCTTC
V: TRBV7-8; J: TRBJ1-5; D: TRBD1; size: .; CDR3: CASSLAGQDDQPQHF; DNA: TGTGCCAGCAGCTTGGCAGGACAGGACGATCAGCCCCAGCATTTT
V: TRBV30; J: TRBJ1-1; D: TRBD1; size: .; CDR3: CAWVGTANTEAFF; DNA: TGTGCCTGGGTAGGGACAGCGAACACTGAAGCTTTCTTT
V: TRBV5-6; J: TRBJ2-3; D: .; size: .; CDR3: CASSLLGAHTQYF; DNA: TGTGCCAGCAGCTTGCTTGGGGCGCATACGCAGTATTTT
V: TRBV4-3; J: TRBJ1-2; D: TRBD1; size: .; CDR3: CASSEGTDGGYDGYTF; DNA: TGCGCCAGCAGCGAAGGGACAGACGGGGGATATGACGGCTACACCTTC
V: TRBV2; J: TRBJ2-7; D: .; size: .; CDR3: CASSDFLAGPTYEQYF; DNA: TGTGCCAGCAGTGATTTCTTGGCAGGGCCTACCTACGAGCAGTACTTC
V: TRBV30; J: TRBJ1-2; D: .; size: .; CDR3: CAWKARATNGYTF; DNA: TGTGCCTGGAAGGCCAGGGCAACCAATGGCTACACCTTC
V: TRBV5-4; J: TRBJ2-1; D: .; size: .; CDR3: CASSLWSEQFF; DNA: TGTGCCAGCAGCTTGTGGTCCGAGCAGTTCTTC
V: TRBV3-1; J: TRBJ1-1; D: .; size: .; CDR3: CASSQPTETLMNTEAFF; DNA: TGTGCCAGCAGCCAACCGACGGAGACCCTGATGAACACTGAAGCTTTCTTT
V: TRBV4-1; J: TRBJ1-4; D: .; size: .; CDR3: CASSQDFGGNEKLFF; DNA: TGCGCCAGCAGCCAAGATTTCGGGGGGAATGAAAAACTGTTTTTT
V: TRBV12-3/TRBV12-4; J: TRBJ1-2; D: .; size: .; CDR3: CASSPLHGDNNYGYTF; DNA: TGTGCCAGCAGTCCCCTTCATGGGGACAACAACTATGGCTACACCTTC
V: TRBV6-6; J: TRBJ2-2; D: TRBD1; size: .; CDR3: CASSQGANTGELFF; DNA: TGTGCCAGCAGCCAGGGGGCGAACACCGGGGAGCTGTTTTTT
V: TRBV30; J: TRBJ1-5; D: .; size: .; CDR3: CAWSDVGSPTINQPQHF; DNA: TGTGCCTGGAGTGACGTCGGCAGCCCCACAATAAATCAGCCCCAGCATTTT
V: TRBV20-1; J: TRBJ2-1; D: .; size: .; CDR3: CSARDYGSDEQFF; DNA: TGCAGTGCTAGAGATTACGGGTCCGATGAGCAGTTCTTC
V: TRBV7-9; J: TRBJ2-7; D: .; size: .; CDR3: CASSPAKEYDYEQYF; DNA: TGTGCCAGCAGCCCCGCTAAGGAGTACGACTACGAGCAGTACTTC
V: TRBV20-1; J: TRBJ1-2; D: .; size: .; CDR3: CSALTAEGSYGYTF; DNA: TGCAGTGCTCTTACTGCGGAGGGCAGCTATGGCTACACCTTC
V: TRBV4-1; J: TRBJ2-5; D: TRBD2; size: .; CDR3: CASSQEEAGTQETQYF; DNA: TGCGCCAGCAGCCAAGAGGAAGCGGGGACCCAAGAGACCCAGTACTTC
V: TRBV5-1; J: TRBJ2-2; D: TRBD2; size: .; CDR3: CASSLAGDNTGELFF; DNA: TGCGCCAGCAGTTTAGCGGGTGATAACACCGGGGAGCTGTTTTTT
V: TRBV4-1; J: TRBJ2-1; D: TRBD2; size: .; CDR3: CASSQTIAGGPSSSDEQFF; DNA: TGCGCCAGCAGCCAAACCATAGCGGGAGGGCCCTCCTCCTCCGATGAGCAGTTCTTC
V: TRBV6-2/TRBV6-3; J: TRBJ2-2; D: TRBD2; size: once; CDR3: CASSYRDSGSSGELFF; DNA: TGTGCCAGCAGTTACCGGGATAGCGGGAGTAGCGGGGAGCTGTTTTTT
V: TRBV5-6; J: TRBJ1-1; D: .; size: .; CDR3: CASSLDNFGQGGNTEAFF; DNA: TGTGCCAGCAGCTTGGATAATTTCGGTCAGGGTGGAAACACTGAAGCTTTCTTT
V: TRBV9; J: TRBJ2-3; D: TRBD2; size: .; CDR3: CASSVTPRTSGDSDTQYF; DNA: TGTGCCAGCAGCGTAACCCCGCGGACTAGCGGGGATTCAGATACGCAGTATTTT
V: TRBV11-2; J: TRBJ2-7; D: TRBD2; size: .; CDR3: CASSTGSGIGSEQYF; DNA: TGTGCCAGCAGCACCGGAAGCGGGATAGGAAGCGAGCAGTACTTC
V: TRBV6-6; J: TRBJ1-5; D: .; size: .; CDR3: CASIGKLVEPQHF; DNA: TGTGCCAGCATCGGTAAGCTGGTAGAGCCCCAGCATTTT
V: TRBV6-5; J: TRBJ2-1; D: TRBD2; size: .; CDR3: CASTEDGGSYEQFF; DNA: TGTGCCAGCACCGAGGATGGCGGGAGCTATGAGCAGTTCTTC
V: TRBV6-5; J: TRBJ1-1; D: .; size: .; CDR3: CASSYSHNTEAFF; DNA: TGTGCCAGCAGTTACTCCCACAACACTGAAGCTTTCTTT
V: TRBV12-3/TRBV12-4; J: TRBJ1-2; D: TRBD1; size: .; CDR3: CASRPAGQGTHGYTF; DNA: TGTGCCAGCAGACCCGCGGGACAGGGAACCCATGGCTACACCTTC
V: TRBV4-3; J: TRBJ2-2; D: TRBD2; size: .; CDR3: CASSQDGGSAVTGELFF; DNA: TGCGCCAGCAGCCAAGATGGCGGGAGTGCGGTCACCGGGGAGCTGTTTTTT
V: TRBV7-8; J: TRBJ2-3; D: .; size: .; CDR3: CASSLGPGSPYTDTQYF; DNA: TGTGCCAGCAGCTTAGGTCCCGGTTCCCCATACACAGATACGCAGTATTTT
V: TRBV29-1; J: TRBJ2-7; D: .; size: .; CDR3: CSVEAGPRGEQYF; DNA: TGCAGCGTTGAAGCCGGACCCCGTGGGGAGCAGTACTTC
V: TRBV7-9; J: TRBJ2-3; D: TRBD1; size: .; CDR3: CASSSFDRGADTQYF; DNA: TGTGCCAGCAGCTCGTTCGACAGGGGTGCAGATACGCAGTATTTT
V: TRBV4-3; J: TRBJ2-4; D: TRBD1; size: .; CDR3: CASSQIQGANIQYF; DNA: TGCGCCAGCAGCCAGATACAGGGGGCAAACATTCAGTACTTC
V: TRBV10-3; J: TRBJ2-3; D: TRBD2; size: .; CDR3: CAISDPTGLAGADTQYF; DNA: TGTGCCATCAGTGACCCGACGGGACTAGCGGGAGCAGATACGCAGTATTTT
V: TRBV3-1; J: TRBJ2-5; D: .; size: .; CDR3: CASSQGDTQETQYF; DNA: TGTGCCAGCAGCCAAGGGGACACACAAGAGACCCAGTACTTC
V: TRBV7-9; J: TRBJ2-3; D: .; size: few; CDR3: CASSGGTDTQYF; DNA: TGTGCCAGCAGTGGGGGGACAGATACGCAGTATTTT
V: TRBV12-3/TRBV12-4; J: TRBJ2-1; D: .; size: .; CDR3: CASSQSAHNEQFF; DNA: TGTGCCAGCAGTCAATCAGCCCACAATGAGCAGTTCTTC
V: TRBV4-2; J: TRBJ2-1; D: .; size: few; CDR3: CASSQESYNEQFF; DNA: TGTGCCAGCAGCCAAGAGTCCTACAATGAGCAGTTCTTC
V: TRBV15; J: TRBJ2-1; D: .; size: once; CDR3: CATRQGPGDEQFF; DNA: TGTGCCACACGGCAGGGCCCTGGGGATGAGCAGTTCTTC
V: TRBV24-1; J: TRBJ2-1; D: .; size: .; CDR3: CATSEYRSNEQFF; DNA: TGTGCCACCAGTGAATATCGGAGCAATGAGCAGTTCTTC
V: TRBV19; J: TRBJ2-1; D: .; size: .; CDR3: CASSIRVKAASDEQFF; DNA: TGTGCCAGTAGTATAAGGGTTAAGGCAGCGTCTGATGAGCAGTTCTTC